One and the same sample provided the 14 T cell receptor beta chains below, sequenced in a study of cytomegalovirus exposure and HLA in healthy donors. Profiled with immunoSEQ multiplex PCR; TCRdb holds only in-frame clones, not every one. This table has around 180,000 clones, about four fifths appearing once. Source material: PBMCs. The receptors shown here come from a man aged 18 to 30 in good health and CMV-seropositive.

The chain employs TRBV7-2 and TRBJ1-5, with D possibly matching TRBD1 (5 bases). V shed 2 bases and J shed 2 bases, with 10 bases lying between them. The CDR3 runs to 15 residues. Germline V gives CDR1 SGHTA, CDR2 FQGNSA. The CDR3 loop is CASSLLGGGNQPQHF. In DNA, the CDR3 is TGTGCCAGCAGCTTATTAGGAGGGGGCAATCAGCCCCAGCATTTT.

This chain connects TRBV6-4 to TRBJ2-3; 9 bases fit TRBD2. Germline CDR1 and CDR2: MRHNA and SNTAGT. The CDR3 sequence is 15 residues long. J was trimmed by 1 base and V by 6 bases; bases with no gene match: 5. In DNA form, the CDR3 reads TGTGCCAGCAGCTCCGTAGCGGGAGGCACAGATACGCAGTATTTT. It yields the protein CASSSVAGGTDTQYF.

CDR3 in amino acids: CASRDRGPYEQYF. The CDR3 DNA reads as TGTGCCAGCAGGGACAGGGGGCCCTACGAGCAGTACTTC. This chain joins TRBV6-5 and TRBJ2-7, with TRBD1 identical over 11 bases. Germline lookup yields CDR1 MNHEY and CDR2 SVGAGI. V lost 6 bases, J lost 2 bases, and 0 bases stayed unmatched. This CDR3 region has 13 residues.

V is TRBV5-4 and J is TRBJ2-3, with D maybe TRBD2 (5 bases). CDR1 is SGHNT and CDR2 is YYREEE in the germline V gene (reference sequence). The length of the CDR3 is 13 residues. Trimming took 1 base from V and 5 from J, leaving 8 bases between them. The CDR3 DNA sequence: TGTGCCAGCAGCTTGACTAGAGAAGATACGCAGTATTTT. This codes for CASSLTREDTQYF.

The chain couples TRBV27 to TRBJ2-5, with TRBD1 matching 10 bases. The CDR3 loop spans 14 amino acids. J was trimmed by 2 bases and V by 6 bases; bases with no gene match: 3. The germline gives CDR1 MNHEY, CDR2 SMNVEV (reference sequence). CDR3: CASRPGQGQETQYF. For the CDR3, the DNA is TGTGCCAGCAGACCGGGACAGGGGCAAGAGACCCAGTACTTC.

The chain uses TRBV9 and TRBJ2-3; TRBD2 matches 9 bases. Germline V gives CDR1 SGDLS, CDR2 YYNGEE. The CDR3 consists of 16 residues. V was clipped by 0 bases and J by 6 bases; unmatched bases: 8. The CDR3 protein is CASSVGSSGSGDTQYF. In DNA, the CDR3 is TGTGCCAGCAGCGTAGGGAGTAGCGGGAGTGGGGATACGCAGTATTTT.

The chain carries TRBV18 and TRBJ2-7; 11 nucleotides align to TRBD2. Germline CDR1 is KGHSH and CDR2 is LQKENI. Losses at the gene ends were 2 bases for V and 4 bases for J; bases not matched to a gene: 4. CDR3 size: 15 residues. The CDR3 sequence is CASSPYTSGSYEQYF. The CDR3 DNA follows: TGTGCCAGCTCACCATATACTAGCGGGAGTTACGAGCAGTACTTC.

This clone was seen a handful of times. The chain is built from TRBV2 and TRBJ2-5, with 12 bases matching TRBD2. Germline CDR1 reads SNHLY; CDR2 reads FYNNEI. The CDR3 length is 15 residues. Germline trimming cut 5 bases from V and 3 bases from J; bases unmatched to any gene: 4. The CDR3 nucleotides read TGTGCCAGCAGTTCCAGACTAGCGGGAGAAGAGACCCAGTACTTC. Translation gives CASSSRLAGEETQYF. Filled out from reference TRBV2 and TRBJ2-5, the complete variable domain reads EPEVTQTPSHQVTQMGQEVILRCVPISNHLYFYWYRQILGQKVEFLVSFYNNEISEKSEIFDDQFSVERPDGSNFTLKIRSTKLEDSAMYFCASSSRLAGEETQYFGPGTRLLVL.

V is TRBV29-1 and J is TRBJ1-1; D is perhaps TRBD1 (5 bases). V dropped 6 bases and J dropped 6 bases, with 20 bases sitting between them. Germline-derived CDR1 and CDR2 are SQVTM and ANQGSEA. The CDR3 spans 14 residues. The CDR3 sequence is CSVVISGGNPEAFF. For the CDR3, the DNA is TGCAGCGTAGTAATTTCCGGGGGTAACCCTGAAGCTTTCTTT. Using reference TRBV29-1 and TRBJ1-1 for the parts outside the CDR3, the full variable domain is SAVISQKPSRDICQRGTSLTIQCQVDSQVTMMFWYRQQPGQSLTLIATANQGSEATYESGFVIDKFPISRPNLTFSTLTVSNMSPEDSSIYLCSVVISGGNPEAFFGQGTRLTVV.

In DNA, the CDR3 is TGTGCCAGCAGCTTTTTTGAGGCGGAGCAGTTCTTC. Protein product: CASSFFEAEQFF. This chain links TRBV7-3 with TRBJ2-1; D is undetermined. The CDR3 loop spans 12 amino acids. Trimming left V 3 bases short and J 10 bases short, with 10 bases between. CDR1 SGHTA and CDR2 FQGTGA come from the germline V gene.

The chain uses TRBV6-5 and TRBJ2-1; D unresolved. V lost 4 bases, J lost 4 bases, and 8 bases lay in between. The CDR3 loop spans 13 amino acids. Looked up from germline, CDR1 is MNHEY and CDR2 is SVGAGI. Here the CDR3 DNA reads TGTGCCAGCAGTTCCCCCCGGTACAATGAGCAGTTCTTC. As protein: CASSSPRYNEQFF.

The chain joins TRBV19 to TRBJ1-2, with 7 bases fitting TRBD1. The CDR3 contains 14 residues. V was clipped by 4 bases and J by 4 bases; unmatched bases: 6. Germline V lookup: CDR1 LNHDA, CDR2 SQIVND (reference sequence). CDR3 amino acids: CASSNGQVGYGYTF. The DNA for the CDR3 is TGTGCCAGTAGTAATGGACAGGTCGGCTATGGCTACACCTTC.

The chain links TRBV5-1 to TRBJ2-5; D is possibly TRBD1 (5 bases). Germline V gene data show CDR1 as SGHRS and CDR2 as YFSETQ. This CDR3 contains 15 residues. Trimming pared 4 bases from V and 5 bases from J, leaving 18 bases between. The chain's CDR3 is CASSQSGATRETQYF. Here the CDR3 DNA reads TGCGCCAGCAGCCAGAGTGGGGCTACCCGGGAGACCCAGTACTTC.

DNA of the CDR3: TGCGCCAGCAGGCCCAGACAGGAGAATGAAAAACTGTTTTTT. It is translated as CASRPRQENEKLFF. V usage is TRBV5-1 and J usage is TRBJ1-4; maybe TRBD1 (6 bases). Germline CDR1 reads SGHRS; CDR2 reads YFSETQ. The CDR3 spans 14 residues. The ends were cut back, 5 bases at V and 5 bases at J, with 13 bases in the middle.